This entry describes one TCR beta chain. The sample belongs to a study of cytomegalovirus exposure and HLA in healthy donors. Germline assignment: CDR1 SGHRS and CDR2 YFSETQ. Trimming took 0 bases from V and 5 from J; bases not matched to a gene: 4. This CDR3 region has 15 residues. Researchers ran the PCR with 60 Vbeta and 13 Jbeta primers. Libraries were prepared by immunoSEQ multiplex PCR; TCRdb keeps only in-frame clonotypes and omits some of them. The sample has about 130,000 clones; roughly 70% are singletons. The sequence was collected from a man in his forties in good health and CMV-seropositive. The source material was PBMCs. The gene calls are TRBV5-1 and TRBJ2-1, with 8 bases aligning to TRBD1. CDR3 protein: CASSLGTGHHNEQFF. As DNA, the CDR3 is TGCGCCAGCAGCTTGGGGACAGGGCACCACAATGAGCAGTTCTTC.